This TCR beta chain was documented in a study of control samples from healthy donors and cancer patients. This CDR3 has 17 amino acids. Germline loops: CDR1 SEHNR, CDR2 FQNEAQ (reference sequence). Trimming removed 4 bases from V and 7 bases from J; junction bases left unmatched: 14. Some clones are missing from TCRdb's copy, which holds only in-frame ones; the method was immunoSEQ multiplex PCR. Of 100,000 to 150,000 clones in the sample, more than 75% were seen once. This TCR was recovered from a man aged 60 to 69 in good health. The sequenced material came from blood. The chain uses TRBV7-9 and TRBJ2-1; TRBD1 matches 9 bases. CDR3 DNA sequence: TGTGCCAGCAGCTCGACCGGGACAGGGTTGGAGGGGAATGAGCAGTTCTTC. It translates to CASSSTGTGLEGNEQFF.